Detailed here is one T cell receptor beta chain. These data are taken from a study of blood T cell repertoires in COVID-19. Study background: T cells, B-cell-depleted T cells, or PBMCs provided the cDNA or gDNA that served as material.

The table came from immunoSEQ multiplex PCR; TCRdb's copy has only in-frame clones and leaves some out. The sample shows 100,000 or so clones, 91% of them seen only once. The CDR3 length is 16 residues. Germline V gives CDR1 SGHVS, CDR2 FQNEAQ. V shed 1 base, J shed 8 bases, and the junction held 12 bases outside the gene matches. J is TRBJ1-2 and V is TRBV7-8, with 8 bases lining up with TRBD1. The origin of this receptor is a man in his sixties with acute or convalescent COVID-19. The sequencing sample was made of peripheral blood. CDR3 loop: CASSLEGRGRGRGYTF. CDR3 coding DNA: TGTGCCAGCAGCTTAGAGGGTAGGGGCAGGGGGCGCGGCTACACCTTC.